Listed here are 8 T cell receptor beta chains from one sample, sequenced in a study of T cell repertoires in cytomegalovirus infection. TCRdb re-called the reads with MiXCR, one entry per CDR3 protein. This sample has about 830,000 distinct CDR3 sequences, with approximately 29% found just once. Antigens for these TCRs are unknown. The sequenced sample was cultured CD8+ T cells from PBMCs, obtained from culture after CMV antigen stimulation. The receptors come from a human donor in good health (CMV status not recorded). Some clones in this sample may be carry-over from other donors' samples.

This clonotype has only a few counts. The rearrangement links TRBV20-1 to TRBJ1-1; a weak D match, TRBD1 (6 bases). Germline lookup yields CDR1 DFQATT and CDR2 SNEGSKA (reference sequence). Trimming took 2 bases from V and 4 from J, leaving 14 bases between them. This CDR3 comprises 14 residues. The CDR3 spells CSARFGSRGTEAFF. In DNA, the CDR3 is TGCAGTGCTAGATTCGGATCCAGGGGCACTGAAGCTTTCTTT.

This clonotype has only a few counts. The rearrangement links TRBV18 to TRBJ2-2, with D tentatively TRBD1 (6 bases). V gave up 3 bases and J gave up 6 bases, with 11 bases separating them. The CDR3 is 14 residues long. The germline gives CDR1 KGHSH, CDR2 LQKENI. Here the CDR3 reads CASSPQGKAGELFF. The CDR3 region has the DNA TGTGCCAGCTCACCTCAGGGGAAGGCCGGGGAGCTGTTTTTT.

V is TRBV15 and J is TRBJ1-1; D uncertain. This CDR3 comprises 13 residues. Trimming cost V 1 base and J 5 bases, with 8 bases left between them. CDR1 LNHNV and CDR2 YYDKDF come from the germline V gene (reference sequence). The CDR3 here is CATSRGGKTEAFF. Written as DNA, the CDR3 is TGTGCCACCAGCAGAGGAGGGAAAACTGAAGCTTTCTTT.

This chain connects TRBV11-2 to TRBJ2-2; the D gene is possibly TRBD1 (6 bases). Germline V lookup: CDR1 SGHAT, CDR2 FQNNGV. V lost 10 bases and J 4 bases, leaving 13 bases between the germline ends. This CDR3 region has 13 residues. Here the CDR3 reads CAIRQGSTGELFF. CDR3 nucleotide sequence: TGTGCCATTCGTCAGGGGTCCACCGGGGAGCTGTTTTTT.

In this sample, this clonotype turned up a few times. This chain joins TRBV2 and TRBJ2-7; D perhaps matches TRBD1 (6 bases). The CDR3 runs 12 residues. Germline V gives CDR1 SNHLY, CDR2 FYNNEI. The V gene lost 8 bases and the J gene lost 6 bases, with 14 bases spanning the gap. CDR3 residues: CASVQGLREQYF. The CDR3 DNA follows: TGTGCCAGCGTCCAGGGGCTGCGCGAGCAGTACTTC. The whole variable domain, remainder taken from reference TRBV2 and TRBJ2-7, is EPEVTQTPSHQVTQMGQEVILRCVPISNHLYFYWYRQILGQKVEFLVSFYNNEISEKSEIFDDQFSVERPDGSNFTLKIRSTKLEDSAMYFCASVQGLREQYFGPGTRLTVT.

This clonotype came up a few times. The chain joins TRBV7-6 to TRBJ1-6; D not certain. Germline V gene lookup returns CDR1 SGHVS and CDR2 FNYEAQ. The CDR3 runs 16 residues. Trimming shortened V by 5 bases and J by 5 bases, and 16 bases separated the two germline ends. This CDR3 is CASSPGRLGDNSPLHF. DNA of the CDR3: TGTGCCAGCAGCCCAGGACGACTTGGGGATAATTCACCCCTCCACTTT.

About this clonotype itself: This clone may be a read error of a much larger clone one base away. The V and J genes are TRBV2 and TRBJ1-5, with D possibly matching TRBD1 (5 bases). The CDR3 extends over 11 amino acids. The germline V and J ends were trimmed by 6 bases and 5 bases, with 5 bases remaining between them. Germline V lookup: CDR1 SNHLY, CDR2 FYNNEI. CDR3 DNA sequence: TGTGCCAGCAGGGGGGATCAGCCCCAGCATTTT. Translated, it gives CASRGDQPQHF.

This clonotype was counted many times. This chain uses TRBV10-3 with TRBJ2-7, with D possibly TRBD1 on 5 matching bases. Germline CDR1 and CDR2: ENHRY and SYGVKD. Trimming removed 3 bases at V and 5 bases at J, with 5 bases between. This CDR3 region has 11 residues. The CDR3 loop reads CAISEGDEQYF. The CDR3 DNA reads as TGTGCCATCAGTGAAGGGGACGAGCAGTACTTC.